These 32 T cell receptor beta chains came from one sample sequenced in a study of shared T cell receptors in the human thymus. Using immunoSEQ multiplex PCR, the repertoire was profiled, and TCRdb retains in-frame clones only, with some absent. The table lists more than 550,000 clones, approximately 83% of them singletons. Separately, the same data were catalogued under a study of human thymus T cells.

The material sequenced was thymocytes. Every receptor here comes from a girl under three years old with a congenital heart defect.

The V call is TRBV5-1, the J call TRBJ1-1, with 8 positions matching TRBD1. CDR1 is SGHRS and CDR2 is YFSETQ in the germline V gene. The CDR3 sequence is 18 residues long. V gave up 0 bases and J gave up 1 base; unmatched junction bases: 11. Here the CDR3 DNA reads TGCGCCAGCAGCTTGGACTGGGACAGGACACCTGGGAACACTGAAGCTTTCTTT. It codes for CASSLDWDRTPGNTEAFF.

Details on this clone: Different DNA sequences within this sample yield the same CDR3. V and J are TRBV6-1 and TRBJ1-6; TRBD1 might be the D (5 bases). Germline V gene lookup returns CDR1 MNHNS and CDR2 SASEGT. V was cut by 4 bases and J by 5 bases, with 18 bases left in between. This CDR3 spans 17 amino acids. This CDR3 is CASSVGGWGVNNSPLHF. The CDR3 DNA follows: TGTGCCAGCAGTGTGGGGGGTTGGGGAGTAAATAATTCACCCCTCCACTTT.

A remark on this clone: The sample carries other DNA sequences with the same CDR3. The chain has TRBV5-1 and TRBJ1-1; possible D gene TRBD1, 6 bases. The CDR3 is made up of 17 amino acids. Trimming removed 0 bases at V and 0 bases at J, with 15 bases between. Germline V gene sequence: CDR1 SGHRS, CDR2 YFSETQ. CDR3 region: CASSLARGQPMNTEAFF. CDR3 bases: TGCGCCAGCAGCTTGGCCCGCGGACAGCCGATGAACACTGAAGCTTTCTTT.

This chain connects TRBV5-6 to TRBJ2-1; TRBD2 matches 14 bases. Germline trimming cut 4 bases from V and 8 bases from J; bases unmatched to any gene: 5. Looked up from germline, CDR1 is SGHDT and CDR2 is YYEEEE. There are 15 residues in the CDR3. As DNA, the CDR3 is TGTGCCAGCAGCCAGACTAGCGGGGGGGCTTATGAGCAGTTCTTC. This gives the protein CASSQTSGGAYEQFF.

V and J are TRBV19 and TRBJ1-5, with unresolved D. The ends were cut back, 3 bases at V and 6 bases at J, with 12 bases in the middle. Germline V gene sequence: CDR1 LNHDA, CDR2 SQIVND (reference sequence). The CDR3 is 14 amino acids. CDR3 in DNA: TGTGCCAGTAGTATGTCCAGGTCTCTTCAGCCCCAGCATTTT. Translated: CASSMSRSLQPQHF.

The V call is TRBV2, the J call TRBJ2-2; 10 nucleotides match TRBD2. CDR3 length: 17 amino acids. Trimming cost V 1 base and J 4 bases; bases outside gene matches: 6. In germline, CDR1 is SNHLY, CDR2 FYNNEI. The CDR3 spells CASSEGERGGSTGELFF. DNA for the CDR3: TGTGCCAGCAGTGAAGGAGAGCGGGGGGGTTCCACCGGGGAGCTGTTTTTT. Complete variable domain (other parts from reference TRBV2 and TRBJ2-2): EPEVTQTPSHQVTQMGQEVILRCVPISNHLYFYWYRQILGQKVEFLVSFYNNEISEKSEIFDDQFSVERPDGSNFTLKIRSTKLEDSAMYFCASSEGERGGSTGELFFGEGSRLTVL.

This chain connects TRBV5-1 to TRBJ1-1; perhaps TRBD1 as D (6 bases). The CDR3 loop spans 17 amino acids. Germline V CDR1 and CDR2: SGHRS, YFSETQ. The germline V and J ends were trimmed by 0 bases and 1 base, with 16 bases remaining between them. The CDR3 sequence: CASSLDTTGGGNTEAFF. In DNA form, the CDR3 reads TGCGCCAGCAGCTTGGATACGACAGGAGGCGGGAACACTGAAGCTTTCTTT.

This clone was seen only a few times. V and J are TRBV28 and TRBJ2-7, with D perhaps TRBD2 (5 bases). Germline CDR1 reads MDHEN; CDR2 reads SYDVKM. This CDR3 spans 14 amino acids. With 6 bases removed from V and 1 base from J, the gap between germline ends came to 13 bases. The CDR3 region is CASSPFGMSYEQYF. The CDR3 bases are TGTGCCAGCAGCCCCTTCGGGATGTCCTACGAGCAGTACTTC.

The CDR3 reads CASGQVLSNQPQHF. The DNA for the CDR3 is TGTGCCAGCGGACAGGTTTTGAGCAATCAGCCCCAGCATTTT. The chain carries TRBV19 and TRBJ1-5, with 7 bases lining up with TRBD1. Trimming at V came to 9 bases and at J to 1 base, leaving 6 bases not matched to a gene. The CDR3 is 14 amino acids. Germline V CDR1 and CDR2: LNHDA, SQIVND (reference sequence).

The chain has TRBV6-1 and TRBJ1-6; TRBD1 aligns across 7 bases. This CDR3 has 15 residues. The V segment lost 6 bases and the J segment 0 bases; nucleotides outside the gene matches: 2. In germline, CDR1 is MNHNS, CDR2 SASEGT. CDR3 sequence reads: CASSRGSSYNSPLHF. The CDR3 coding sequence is TGTGCCAGCAGCAGGGGGAGCTCCTATAATTCACCCCTCCACTTT.

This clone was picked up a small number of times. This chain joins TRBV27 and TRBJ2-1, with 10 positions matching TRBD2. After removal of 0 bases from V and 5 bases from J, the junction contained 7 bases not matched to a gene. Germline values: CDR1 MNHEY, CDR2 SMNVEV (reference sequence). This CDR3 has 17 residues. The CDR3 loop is CASSLSPGTSVDNEQFF. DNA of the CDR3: TGTGCCAGCAGTTTATCCCCCGGGACTAGCGTCGACAATGAGCAGTTCTTC.

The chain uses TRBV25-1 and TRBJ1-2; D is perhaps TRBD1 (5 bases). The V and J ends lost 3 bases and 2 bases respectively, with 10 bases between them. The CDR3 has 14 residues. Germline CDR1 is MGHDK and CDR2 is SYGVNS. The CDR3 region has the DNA TGTGCCAGCAGTGAGTTAGGGGTAAACTATGGCTACACCTTC. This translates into CASSELGVNYGYTF.

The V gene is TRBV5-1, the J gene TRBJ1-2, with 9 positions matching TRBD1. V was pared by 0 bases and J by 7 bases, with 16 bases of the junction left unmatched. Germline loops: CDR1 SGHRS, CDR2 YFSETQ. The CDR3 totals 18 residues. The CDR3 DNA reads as TGCGCCAGCAGCTTGGTTCGTGTCGCGGGACAGGGAAGGGGTGGCTACACCTTC. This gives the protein CASSLVRVAGQGRGGYTF.

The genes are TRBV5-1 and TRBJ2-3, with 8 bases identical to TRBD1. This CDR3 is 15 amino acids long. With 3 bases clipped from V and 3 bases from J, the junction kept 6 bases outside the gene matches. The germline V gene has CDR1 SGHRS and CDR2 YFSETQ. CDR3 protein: CASSWTGCTTDTQYF. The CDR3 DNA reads TGCGCCAGCAGCTGGACAGGGTGTACGACAGATACGCAGTATTTT.

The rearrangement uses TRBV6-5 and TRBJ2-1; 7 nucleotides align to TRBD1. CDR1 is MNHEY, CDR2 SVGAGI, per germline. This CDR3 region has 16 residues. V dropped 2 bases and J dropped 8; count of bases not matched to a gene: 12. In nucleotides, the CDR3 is TGTGCCAGCAGTTACACCACAGGGGACCTATCATATGAGCAGTTCTTC. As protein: CASSYTTGDLSYEQFF.

CDR3 residues: CASSLRPGAGELFF. In DNA form, the CDR3 reads TGTGCCAGCAGCTTAAGGCCCGGGGCCGGGGAGCTGTTTTTT. V is TRBV7-9 and J is TRBJ2-2, with D possibly TRBD2 on 5 matching bases. Looked up from germline, CDR1 is SEHNR and CDR2 is FQNEAQ (reference sequence). The length of the CDR3 is 14 residues. V was pared by 2 bases and J by 6 bases, with 10 bases between.

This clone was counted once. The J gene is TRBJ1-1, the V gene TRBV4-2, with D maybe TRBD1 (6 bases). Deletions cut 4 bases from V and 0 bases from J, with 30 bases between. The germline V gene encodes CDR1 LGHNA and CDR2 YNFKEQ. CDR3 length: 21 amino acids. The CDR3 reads CASSPKRHKVQVGAVNTEAFF. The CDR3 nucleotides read TGTGCCAGCAGCCCTAAGAGACACAAAGTACAGGTGGGGGCGGTGAACACTGAAGCTTTCTTT.

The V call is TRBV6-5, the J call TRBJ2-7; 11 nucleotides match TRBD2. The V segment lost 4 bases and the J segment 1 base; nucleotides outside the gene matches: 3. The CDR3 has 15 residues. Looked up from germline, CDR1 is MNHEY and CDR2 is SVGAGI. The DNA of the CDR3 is TGTGCCAGCAGTTTAACTAGCGGGGGTTCCTACGAGCAGTACTTC. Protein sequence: CASSLTSGGSYEQYF.

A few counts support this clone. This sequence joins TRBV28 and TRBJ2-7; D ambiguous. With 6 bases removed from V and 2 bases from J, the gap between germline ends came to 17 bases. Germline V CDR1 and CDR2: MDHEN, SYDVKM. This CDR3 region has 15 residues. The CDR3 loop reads CASRAVWADTYEQYF. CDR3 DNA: TGTGCCAGCAGGGCTGTTTGGGCAGACACCTACGAGCAGTACTTC.

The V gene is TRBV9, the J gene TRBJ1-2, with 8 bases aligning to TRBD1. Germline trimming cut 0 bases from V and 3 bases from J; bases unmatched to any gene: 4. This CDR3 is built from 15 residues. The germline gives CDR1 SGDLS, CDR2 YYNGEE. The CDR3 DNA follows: TGTGCCAGCAGCGTAGAGGTGACAGGGGACTATGGCTACACCTTC. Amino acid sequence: CASSVEVTGDYGYTF.

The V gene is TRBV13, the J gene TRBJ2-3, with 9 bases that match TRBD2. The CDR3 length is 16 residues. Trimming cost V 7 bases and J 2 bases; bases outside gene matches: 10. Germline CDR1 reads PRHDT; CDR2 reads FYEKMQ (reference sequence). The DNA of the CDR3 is TGTGCCAGCACCCTGGCTCTAGCGGGAACCACAGATACGCAGTATTTT. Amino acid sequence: CASTLALAGTTDTQYF.

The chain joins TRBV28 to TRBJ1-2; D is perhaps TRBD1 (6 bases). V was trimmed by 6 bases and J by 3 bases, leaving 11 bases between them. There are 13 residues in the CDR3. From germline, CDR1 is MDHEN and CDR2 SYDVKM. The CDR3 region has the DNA TGTGCCAGCAGCCGGGGACATGACTATGGCTACACCTTC. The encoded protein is CASSRGHDYGYTF.

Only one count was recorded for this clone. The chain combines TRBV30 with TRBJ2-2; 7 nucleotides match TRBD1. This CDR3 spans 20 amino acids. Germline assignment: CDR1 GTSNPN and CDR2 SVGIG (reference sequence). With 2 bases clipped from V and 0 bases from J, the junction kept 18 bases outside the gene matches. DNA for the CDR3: TGTGCCTGGAGTAAATCCCGGGACAGTCCACACCTATCGAACACCGGGGAGCTGTTTTTT. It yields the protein CAWSKSRDSPHLSNTGELFF.

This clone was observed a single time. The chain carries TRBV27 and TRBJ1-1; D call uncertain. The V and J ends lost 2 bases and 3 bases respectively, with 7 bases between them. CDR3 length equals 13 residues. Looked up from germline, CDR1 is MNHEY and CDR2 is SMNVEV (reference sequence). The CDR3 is CASSLRTDTEAFF. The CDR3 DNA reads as TGTGCCAGCAGTTTACGGACTGACACTGAAGCTTTCTTT.

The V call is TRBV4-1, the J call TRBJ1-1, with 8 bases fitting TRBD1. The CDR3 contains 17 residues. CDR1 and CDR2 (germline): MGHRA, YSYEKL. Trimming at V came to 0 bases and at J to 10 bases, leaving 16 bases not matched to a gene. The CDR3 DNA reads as TGCGCCAGCAGCCAAGATAATAAGTTGAGGCAGGGGGCCGCAGCTTTCTTT. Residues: CASSQDNKLRQGAAAFF.

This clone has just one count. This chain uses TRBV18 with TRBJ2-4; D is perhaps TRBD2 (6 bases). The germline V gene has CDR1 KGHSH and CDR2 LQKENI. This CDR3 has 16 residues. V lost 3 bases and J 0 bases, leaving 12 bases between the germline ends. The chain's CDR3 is CASSPTGELAKNIQYF. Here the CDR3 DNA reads TGTGCCAGCTCACCCACGGGGGAACTAGCCAAAAACATTCAGTACTTC.

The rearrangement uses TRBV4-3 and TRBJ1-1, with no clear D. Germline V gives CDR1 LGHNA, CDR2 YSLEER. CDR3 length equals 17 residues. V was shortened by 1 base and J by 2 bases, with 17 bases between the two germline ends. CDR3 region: CASSQAPRERRNTEAFF. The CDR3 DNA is TGCGCCAGCAGCCAAGCACCCCGGGAACGTCGAAACACTGAAGCTTTCTTT.

CDR3 region: CASSKSLKTGEDHNEQFF. The CDR3 bases are TGTGCCAGCAGTAAATCTTTAAAGACAGGGGAAGACCACAATGAGCAGTTCTTC. The V and J genes are TRBV2 and TRBJ2-1; TRBD1 agrees at 8 bases. Germline loops: CDR1 SNHLY, CDR2 FYNNEI. The CDR3 extends over 18 amino acids. The junction had 17 bases not matched to a gene; V was cut back by 5 bases and J by 5 bases.

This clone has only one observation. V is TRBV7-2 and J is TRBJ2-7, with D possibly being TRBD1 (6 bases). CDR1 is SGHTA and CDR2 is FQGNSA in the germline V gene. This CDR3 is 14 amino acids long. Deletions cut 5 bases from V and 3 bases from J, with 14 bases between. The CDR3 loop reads CASSPPTGLYEQYF. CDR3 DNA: TGTGCCAGCAGCCCACCGACAGGACTCTACGAGCAGTACTTC.

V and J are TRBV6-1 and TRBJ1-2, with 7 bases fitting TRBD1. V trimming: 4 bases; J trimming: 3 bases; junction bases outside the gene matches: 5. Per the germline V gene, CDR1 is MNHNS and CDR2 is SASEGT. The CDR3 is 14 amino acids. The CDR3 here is CASSADRTYYGYTF. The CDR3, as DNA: TGTGCCAGCAGTGCGGACAGGACTTACTATGGCTACACCTTC.

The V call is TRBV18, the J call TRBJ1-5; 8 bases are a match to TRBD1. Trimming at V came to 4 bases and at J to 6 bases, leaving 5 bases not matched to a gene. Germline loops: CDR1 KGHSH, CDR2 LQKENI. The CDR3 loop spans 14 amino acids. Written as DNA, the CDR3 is TGTGCCAGCTCACACGGACAGGGTGGTCAGCCCCAGCATTTT. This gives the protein CASSHGQGGQPQHF.

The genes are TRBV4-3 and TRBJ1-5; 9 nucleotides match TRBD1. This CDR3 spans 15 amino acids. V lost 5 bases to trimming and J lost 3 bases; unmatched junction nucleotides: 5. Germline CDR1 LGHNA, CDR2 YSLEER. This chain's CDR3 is CASSRDRDFNQPQHF. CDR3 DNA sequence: TGCGCCAGCAGCAGGGACAGGGACTTCAATCAGCCCCAGCATTTT.